This is a list of T cell receptor beta chains from one sample in a study of Graves' ophthalmopathy and Graves' hyperthyroidism. One entry per CDR3 protein, called by TCRdb with MiXCR from the multiplex PCR reads. Among 230,000 or so distinct CDR3 sequences, around 42% were seen once, and the ten largest hold 40% to 55%. The sequenced material came from peripheral blood. These receptors originate from an adult man with Graves' ophthalmopathy. CDR3s include the opening cysteine and the closing phenylalanine or tryptophan. The D gene is left open where the match is weak. Expanded clones get a size class; other rows say once, few or many, or leave the size out.

D: NA; V: TRBV2; size: NA; J: TRBJ1-4; DNA: TGTGCCAGCAGCCGGCGGGGTTCGGTAGAAAAACTGTTTTTT; CDR3: CASSRRGSVEKLFF
D: NA; V: TRBV10-3; size: once; J: TRBJ2-5; DNA: TGTGCCAGCAGACGATTTAGCGGATCTAAAGAGACCCAGTACTTC; CDR3: CASRRFSGSKETQYF
D: NA; V: TRBV6-5; size: NA; J: TRBJ1-1; DNA: TGTGCCAGCAGTCCTACGAGGGACACCACTGAAGCTTTCTTT; CDR3: CASSPTRDTTEAFF
D: TRBD2; V: TRBV25-1; size: NA; J: TRBJ2-5; DNA: TGTGCCAGCAGTGAGGGACTAGCGGGAGGGCCAGGGGGGGCCCAGTACTTC; CDR3: CASSEGLAGGPGGAQYF
D: NA; V: TRBV6-6; size: NA; J: TRBJ1-2; DNA: TGTGCCAGCACCTCGACAGGTTTCTATGGCTACACCTTC; CDR3: CASTSTGFYGYTF
D: NA; V: TRBV6-5; size: NA; J: TRBJ1-2; DNA: TGTGCCAGCAGTTACCGGACAAGCCCTAACTATGGCTACACCTTC; CDR3: CASSYRTSPNYGYTF
D: NA; V: TRBV12-3/TRBV12-4; size: NA; J: TRBJ2-6; DNA: TGTGCCAGCAGTTTAACGGGCCAAAGAATCGAGGGCTCTGGGGCCAACGTCCTGACTTTC; CDR3: CASSLTGQRIEGSGANVLTF
D: NA; V: TRBV9; size: NA; J: TRBJ1-5; DNA: TGTGCCAGCAGCGTGGGCGGGCCCGCCAGCAATCAGCCCCAGCATTTT; CDR3: CASSVGGPASNQPQHF
D: TRBD1; V: TRBV7-6; size: few; J: TRBJ2-3; DNA: TGTGCCAGCAGCTCCACGACAGGGAAGGATACGCAGTATTTT; CDR3: CASSSTTGKDTQYF
D: TRBD1; V: TRBV2; size: NA; J: TRBJ2-2; DNA: TGTGCCAGCACCCCCGGGACAGCCGGTTCCGGGGAGCTGTTTTTT; CDR3: CASTPGTAGSGELFF
D: TRBD2; V: TRBV7-2; size: NA; J: TRBJ2-5; DNA: TGTGCCACCAGCCCAGGACTAGCGGGGGGTCCGACCCAGTACTTC; CDR3: CATSPGLAGGPTQYF
D: NA; V: TRBV6-5; size: NA; J: TRBJ2-7; DNA: TGTGCCAGCAGTCTTTTTCCTGGGGTGAGTGGGGTCGAGCAGTACTTC; CDR3: CASSLFPGVSGVEQYF
D: TRBD1; V: TRBV20-1; size: few; J: TRBJ1-1; DNA: TGCAGTGCTGTATCCCGGGACAGGGAGCCGAACACTGAAGCTTTCTTT; CDR3: CSAVSRDREPNTEAFF
D: NA; V: TRBV12-3/TRBV12-4; size: NA; J: TRBJ1-1; DNA: TGTGCCAGCAGTTGGGGCCGCACCAACACTGAAGCTTTCTTT; CDR3: CASSWGRTNTEAFF
D: NA; V: TRBV7-9; size: NA; J: TRBJ1-4; DNA: TGTGCCAGCAGCTTAGCAGGGGATGGTGAAAAACTGTTTTTT; CDR3: CASSLAGDGEKLFF
D: NA; V: TRBV10-2; size: NA; J: TRBJ1-2; DNA: TGCGCCAGCAGTGAGTCGCATCAGGGGACGGGCTACACCTTC; CDR3: CASSESHQGTGYTF
D: NA; V: TRBV19; size: NA; J: TRBJ1-5; DNA: TGTGCCAGTAGTATAGCCGACAGGTTCGTTCGCCCCCAGCATTTT; CDR3: CASSIADRFVRPQHF
D: NA; V: TRBV4-1; size: few; J: TRBJ2-7; DNA: TGCGCCAGCAGCCAAGTGGCGCTAGCGGAGGGGGGCGAGCAGTACTTC; CDR3: CASSQVALAEGGEQYF
D: NA; V: TRBV10-2; size: NA; J: TRBJ1-5; DNA: TGCGCCAGCAGTGGACAGGCAGACCAGCCCCAGCATTTT; CDR3: CASSGQADQPQHF
D: NA; V: TRBV11-2; size: NA; J: TRBJ1-2; DNA: TGTGCCAGCAGCCCGACCGGGACGTTCTATGGCTACACCTTC; CDR3: CASSPTGTFYGYTF
D: TRBD1; V: TRBV3-1; size: NA; J: TRBJ1-1; DNA: TGTGCCAGCAGCCAAGATGAAGGGGGCCGTGCTTTCTTT; CDR3: CASSQDEGGRAFF
D: NA; V: TRBV7-2; size: NA; J: TRBJ1-1; DNA: TGTGCCAGCAGCTTAGGGGGGGGGGAAGCTTTCTTT; CDR3: CASSLGGGEAFF
D: NA; V: TRBV29-1; size: many; J: TRBJ2-7; DNA: TGCAGCGTTGAAGAGGGGATCGCCGAGCAGTACTTC; CDR3: CSVEEGIAEQYF
D: NA; V: TRBV7-9; size: NA; J: TRBJ1-2; DNA: TGTGCCAGCAGACCTACCGGGACGGCAGGCTATGGCTACACCTTC; CDR3: CASRPTGTAGYGYTF
D: NA; V: TRBV20-1; size: few; J: TRBJ1-3; DNA: TGCAGTGCGCGAGGGGGAGCTGGAAACACCATATATTTT; CDR3: CSARGGAGNTIYF
D: NA; V: TRBV12-3/TRBV12-4; size: few; J: TRBJ1-2; DNA: TGTGCCAGCAGAACAGGACGGAACTATGGCTACACCTTC; CDR3: CASRTGRNYGYTF
D: TRBD2; V: TRBV7-9; size: NA; J: TRBJ2-7; DNA: TGTGCCAGCAGCTTTTATAGCGGGTACGAGCAGTACTTC; CDR3: CASSFYSGYEQYF
D: NA; V: TRBV24-1; size: many; J: TRBJ2-2; DNA: TGTGCCACCCGCGGGGCTGCGAACACCGGGGAGCTGTTTTTT; CDR3: CATRGAANTGELFF
D: NA; V: TRBV10-3; size: NA; J: TRBJ2-5; DNA: TGTGCCAGCAGTTACTCAGGTCAGGCACAAGAGACCCAGTACTTC; CDR3: CASSYSGQAQETQYF
D: NA; V: TRBV20-1; size: NA; J: TRBJ2-5; DNA: TGCAGTGCTAGAGATCTCGGCTCAGAGACCCAGTACTTC; CDR3: CSARDLGSETQYF
D: NA; V: TRBV29-1; size: many; J: TRBJ1-1; DNA: TGCAGCGTTGTATCGGAGGAAGCTTTCTTT; CDR3: CSVVSEEAFF
D: NA; V: TRBV10-3; size: few; J: TRBJ1-3; DNA: TGTGCCATCAGTGATTACAGTAGTACAAACACCATATATTTT; CDR3: CAISDYSSTNTIYF
D: TRBD1; V: TRBV15; size: NA; J: TRBJ1-5; DNA: TGTGCCACCAGCAGAGCCCGGGACAGGGGGCTTCAGCCCCAGCATTTT; CDR3: CATSRARDRGLQPQHF
D: NA; V: TRBV10-3; size: NA; J: TRBJ1-3; DNA: TGTGCCATCAGCCACAAGCAGAACACCGTATATTTT; CDR3: CAISHKQNTVYF
D: TRBD1; V: TRBV10-3; size: few; J: TRBJ2-7; DNA: TGTGCCATCAGATTGGGACAGGGAACCTACGAGCAGTACTTC; CDR3: CAIRLGQGTYEQYF
D: NA; V: TRBV7-9; size: many; J: TRBJ1-1; DNA: TGTGCCAGCAGCCCCTTCCCCGATCCAGGCACTGAAGCTTTCTTT; CDR3: CASSPFPDPGTEAFF
D: NA; V: TRBV5-8; size: few; J: TRBJ2-7; DNA: TGTGCCAGCAGCTTGGGGCAGTCCCCCTACGAGCAGTACTTC; CDR3: CASSLGQSPYEQYF
D: TRBD1; V: TRBV30; size: NA; J: TRBJ2-7; DNA: TGTGCCTGGAGTTTAGGGACAGTCTCCTACGAGCAGTACTTC; CDR3: CAWSLGTVSYEQYF
D: NA; V: TRBV3-1; size: NA; J: TRBJ1-6; DNA: TGTGCCAGCAGCCAAAGCATGGGCCATAATTCACCCCTCCACTTT; CDR3: CASSQSMGHNSPLHF
D: TRBD1; V: TRBV7-3; size: few; J: TRBJ2-7; DNA: TGTGCCAGCAGCCTACAACAGGGGCTCGAGCAGTACTTC; CDR3: CASSLQQGLEQYF
D: TRBD2; V: TRBV7-6; size: many; J: TRBJ2-5; DNA: TGTGCCAGCAGCGGGACTAGCGGACAAGAGACCCAGTACTTC; CDR3: CASSGTSGQETQYF
D: TRBD1; V: TRBV12-3/TRBV12-4; size: NA; J: TRBJ2-7; DNA: TGTGCCAGCAGTTACGGGACAGGGTTGGAGCAGTACTTC; CDR3: CASSYGTGLEQYF
D: NA; V: TRBV5-1; size: NA; J: TRBJ1-1; DNA: TGCGCCAGCACCCTTGGACAGACACTGAACACTGAAGCTTTCTTT; CDR3: CASTLGQTLNTEAFF
D: NA; V: TRBV5-1; size: few; J: TRBJ1-2; DNA: TGCGCCAGCAGCTATGACAGCTATGGCTACACCTTC; CDR3: CASSYDSYGYTF
D: TRBD1; V: TRBV7-9; size: few; J: TRBJ1-2; DNA: TGTGCCAGCAGCTTCTTGGGACAGGACTATGGCTACACCTTC; CDR3: CASSFLGQDYGYTF
D: NA; V: TRBV20-1; size: NA; J: TRBJ2-2; DNA: TGCAGTGCTAGAGTGTGGCAGGTCACGAACACCGGGGAGCTGTTTTTT; CDR3: CSARVWQVTNTGELFF
D: NA; V: TRBV2; size: NA; J: TRBJ2-5; DNA: TGTGCCAGCAGTCCACGGGACTTCGAAGAGACCCAGTACTTC; CDR3: CASSPRDFEETQYF
D: NA; V: TRBV12-3/TRBV12-4; size: NA; J: TRBJ2-7; DNA: TGTGCCAGCAGTTTTGGGGACCTACGGGCTAGGAAGCAGTACTTC; CDR3: CASSFGDLRARKQYF
D: NA; V: TRBV29-1; size: few; J: TRBJ2-2; DNA: TGCAGCGTTGGGGAGTTCCCCGGGGAGCTGTTTTTT; CDR3: CSVGEFPGELFF
D: NA; V: TRBV20-1; size: many; J: TRBJ1-2; DNA: TGCAGTGCTAGGGACACGCGGTCCTATGGCTACACCTTC; CDR3: CSARDTRSYGYTF
D: TRBD2; V: TRBV11-3; size: NA; J: TRBJ2-2; DNA: TGTGCCAGCAGTGAAGCGGGGACTCGGGAAGGCGGGGAGCTGTTTTTT; CDR3: CASSEAGTREGGELFF
D: NA; V: TRBV7-9; size: NA; J: TRBJ2-5; DNA: TGTGCCAGCAGCTTAGCTGGGTCAGCGAGGACCTTC; CDR3: CASSLAGSARTF
D: NA; V: TRBV2; size: NA; J: TRBJ2-2; DNA: TGTGCCAGCAGTGAGGGGGTTGGAGCCGGGGAGCTGTTTTTT; CDR3: CASSEGVGAGELFF